This T cell receptor (beta chain) is drawn from a study of blood T cell repertoires in COVID-19. About the research overall: PBMCs, B-cell-depleted T cells, or T cells were the source of the cDNA or gDNA that made up the material.

The CDR3 contains 14 residues. V was pared by 0 bases and J by 8 bases, with 7 bases of the junction left unmatched. Germline V gene sequence: CDR1 SGHTS, CDR2 YDEGEE. In the original workflow: Scientists estimated how many nucleated cells there were by amplifying reference gene primers. Data came from immunoSEQ multiplex PCR; TCRdb stores just in-frame clones and leaves some out. The V and J calls and clone size were taken over from that table, and D and trimming were inferred from the DNA. Seen here are about 80,000 clones, 80% to 85% observed once, and the top ten hold approximately 25%. The sample was peripheral blood. The chain joins TRBV5-8 to TRBJ1-2; TRBD1 aligns across 7 bases. The receptor was derived from a human donor in a cohort sampled during active COVID-19. CDR3 nucleotides: TGTGCCAGCAGCTTGGGCCGGGAGGGGGCCGGCTACACCTTC. It is translated as CASSLGREGAGYTF. Full variable domain (missing parts from reference TRBV5-8 and TRBJ1-2): EAGVTQSPTHLIKTRGQQATLRCSPISGHTSVYWYQQALGLGLQFLLWYDEGEERNRGNFPPRFSGRQFPNYSSELNVNALELEDSALYLCASSLGREGAGYTFGSGTRLTVV.